A single sample is the source of the 31 T cell receptor beta chains below, sequenced in a study. TCRdb reprocessed the RT-PCR reads with MiXCR, giving one entry per CDR3 protein. The sample has about 700,000 distinct CDR3 sequences, over 12% seen once. The specimen sequenced was memory CD4+ T cells from blood. The receptors were gathered from a female donor in good health, serving as a healthy control.

The V call is TRBV5-1, the J call TRBJ2-1; 7 bases map to TRBD1. The CDR3 spans 15 residues. V gave up 4 bases and J gave up 3 bases; unmatched junction bases: 7. CDR1 is SGHRS, CDR2 YFSETQ, per germline. This chain's CDR3 is CASSQDRTGYNEQFF. The DNA for the CDR3 is TGCGCCAGCAGCCAGGACAGGACGGGCTACAATGAGCAGTTCTTC.

This clonotype came up many times. The chain links TRBV5-1 to TRBJ2-5; no definite D call. Deletions cut 5 bases from V and 4 bases from J, with 6 bases between. The V gene's germline CDR1 is SGHRS and CDR2 YFSETQ. The length of the CDR3 is 11 residues. The CDR3 bases are TGCGCCAGCAGACTGGGAGAGACCCAGTACTTC. This encodes CASRLGETQYF.

At least ten counts were recorded for this clonotype. V gene TRBV4-1 combines with J gene TRBJ1-1; D not resolved. The CDR3 totals 15 residues. V lost 2 bases, J lost 3 bases, and 13 bases lay in between. Germline CDR1 reads MGHRA; CDR2 reads YSYEKL. CDR3 nucleotides: TGCGCCAGCAGCCAACAGCCCTCTCAAGACACTGAAGCTTTCTTT. Its translation is CASSQQPSQDTEAFF.

There are many counts of this clonotype. The chain is built from TRBV6-6 and TRBJ1-5; 11 bases are a match to TRBD1. The CDR3 totals 15 residues. V gave up 2 bases and J gave up 6 bases; unmatched junction bases: 3. Germline V gene lookup returns CDR1 MNHNY and CDR2 SVGAGI (reference sequence). The CDR3 DNA is TGTGCCAGCAGTTACGGACAGGGGGCCACTCAGCCCCAGCATTTT. Amino acid sequence: CASSYGQGATQPQHF.

This clonotype was observed a handful of times. In DNA, the CDR3 is TGCAGCGTTGTCGACAGGTCTAGCACAGATACGCAGTATTTT. It codes for CSVVDRSSTDTQYF. This chain connects TRBV29-1 to TRBJ2-3; D possibly corresponds to TRBD1 (6 bases). CDR1 is SQVTM and CDR2 is ANQGSEA in the germline V gene. The CDR3 spans 14 residues. V lost 4 bases and J lost 0, with 11 bases in between.

This clonotype was observed many times. This sequence joins TRBV7-2 and TRBJ2-3, with 7 bases fitting TRBD2. CDR3 length equals 16 residues. The trim removed 0 bases at V and 6 bases at J, leaving 9 bases unmatched. Germline CDR1 SGHTA, CDR2 FQGNSA. CDR3 sequence (DNA): TGTGCCAGCAGCTTAGCTAGCGGGCCCGGGGGGGATACGCAGTATTTT. This codes for CASSLASGPGGDTQYF.

This clonotype was counted a few times. The J gene is TRBJ2-1, the V gene TRBV27; 7 positions agree with TRBD1. There are 15 residues in the CDR3. The junction had 7 bases not matched to a gene; V was cut back by 8 bases and J by 0 bases. Germline V lookup: CDR1 MNHEY, CDR2 SMNVEV (reference sequence). Here the CDR3 reads CASGDRAHSYNEQFF. Written as DNA, the CDR3 is TGTGCCAGCGGTGACAGGGCCCACTCCTACAATGAGCAGTTCTTC.

This clonotype was counted at least ten times. This chain uses TRBV5-5 with TRBJ2-7; D may be TRBD1 (7 bases). In germline, CDR1 is SGHKS, CDR2 YYEKEE (reference sequence). The CDR3 length is 17 residues. V lost 4 bases and J 1 base, leaving 21 bases between the germline ends. The CDR3 spells CASSTRGAPPGSYEQYF. In nucleotides, the CDR3 is TGTGCCAGCAGCACCAGGGGGGCCCCCCCGGGGTCCTACGAGCAGTACTTC.

This clonotype was seen only a few times. The chain recombines TRBV20-1 with TRBJ2-5; a possible D gene is TRBD1 (6 bases). This CDR3 is 12 amino acids long. V was trimmed by 8 bases and J by 2 bases, leaving 12 bases between them. Germline V gene lookup returns CDR1 DFQATT and CDR2 SNEGSKA (reference sequence). CDR3 sequence (DNA): TGCAGTACAGGGACGGCGCAAGAGACCCAGTACTTC. It translates to CSTGTAQETQYF.

In its sample, this clonotype was seen many times. CDR3 residues: CASSQEGQKVADTQYF. CDR3 in DNA: TGTGCCAGCAGCCAAGAAGGACAGAAGGTTGCAGATACGCAGTATTTT. The V and J genes are TRBV4-2 and TRBJ2-3; D perhaps matches TRBD1 (6 bases). Germline-derived CDR1 and CDR2 are LGHNA and YNFKEQ. This CDR3 is 16 amino acids long. Between the trimmed V and J ends, which lost 0 bases and 4 bases, there was a span of 14 bases.

V and J are TRBV12-3 or TRBV12-4 and TRBJ2-7; 11 bases map to TRBD1. This CDR3 is built from 15 residues. V gave up 5 bases and J gave up 6 bases; unmatched junction bases: 9. The CDR3 sequence is CASSRPGTGGSEQYF. The DNA of the CDR3 is TGTGCCAGCAGTCGACCCGGGACAGGGGGTAGCGAGCAGTACTTC.

The CDR3 DNA sequence: TGCAGCGCTGGGGGCGGGAGGGAGGCAGATACGCAGTATTTT. Its protein product is CSAGGGREADTQYF. The genes are TRBV29-1 and TRBJ2-3; 9 bases are a match to TRBD2. Trimming at V came to 7 bases and at J to 4 bases, leaving 9 bases not matched to a gene. The germline CDR1 and CDR2 sequences are SQVTM and ANQGSEA. The CDR3 loop spans 14 amino acids.

Concerning this clonotype: A much larger clone differs from this one at a single base, so this may be a read error. The chain recombines TRBV27 with TRBJ2-7; D is perhaps TRBD1 or TRBD2 (5 bases each). The CDR3 contains 14 residues. V gave up 8 bases and J gave up 4 bases, with 18 bases separating them. Germline CDR1 and CDR2: MNHEY and SMNVEV (reference sequence). The CDR3 region has the DNA TGTGCCAGCTGTCCCTACGGGGCCGCATACGAGCAGTACTTC. Protein product: CASCPYGAAYEQYF.

This clonotype was counted only a few times. V and J are TRBV5-1 and TRBJ2-6, with unresolved D. Germline lookup yields CDR1 SGHRS and CDR2 YFSETQ. The V and J ends lost 0 bases and 2 bases respectively, with 9 bases between them. The CDR3 has 16 amino acids. CDR3 nucleotides: TGCGCCAGCAGCTTGGAGCCGCAGACTGGGGCCAACGTCCTGACTTTC. This codes for CASSLEPQTGANVLTF.

This clonotype was counted a few times. The rearrangement links TRBV6-2 or TRBV6-3 to TRBJ2-7, with D uncertain. V lost 7 bases and J 9 bases, leaving 19 bases between the germline ends. The germline CDR1 and CDR2 sequences are MNHEY and SVGEGT. The CDR3 loop spans 13 amino acids. This CDR3 reads CASTRTGLQAQYF. The CDR3 nucleotides read TGTGCCAGCACCCGGACGGGCCTCCAGGCGCAGTACTTC.

Concerning this clonotype: This may arise from a read error, as a much more abundant clone is one base away. The chain links TRBV7-2 to TRBJ2-1; D is uncertain. The germline CDR1 and CDR2 sequences are SGHTA and FQGNSA. The CDR3 extends over 13 amino acids. In nucleotides, the CDR3 is TGTGCCAGCAACCCTAGATGGACGAATGAGCATTTCTTC. Translated, it gives CASNPRWTNEHFF.

The chain combines TRBV7-8 with TRBJ2-5, with TRBD2 identical over 10 bases. This CDR3 has 16 residues. The V and J ends lost 1 base and 2 bases, in that order; junction bases with no gene match: 4. Germline lookup yields CDR1 SGHVS and CDR2 FQNEAQ. This chain's CDR3 is CASSLVAGGGQETQYF. CDR3 nucleotides: TGTGCCAGCAGCTTAGTAGCGGGAGGAGGGCAAGAGACCCAGTACTTC.

Only a few counts were recorded for this clonotype. The V and J genes are TRBV6-6 and TRBJ2-7; perhaps TRBD2 as D (5 bases). Germline CDR1 reads MNHNY; CDR2 reads SVGAGI (reference sequence). Trimming shortened V by 5 bases and J by 6 bases, and 8 bases separated the two germline ends. There are 11 residues in the CDR3. Here the CDR3 reads CASSDYGEQYF. Here the CDR3 DNA reads TGTGCCAGCAGTGACTATGGCGAGCAGTACTTC.

In its sample, this clonotype was seen a few times. The genes are TRBV20-1 and TRBJ1-1, with TRBD1 as a possible D gene (5 bases). The CDR3 spans 11 residues. The V end was cut by 2 bases, the J end by 10 bases, with 11 bases between. Germline lookup yields CDR1 DFQATT and CDR2 SNEGSKA (reference sequence). The chain's CDR3 is CSARRQRVAFF. The CDR3 DNA is TGCAGTGCTAGACGACAGCGAGTAGCTTTCTTT.

Only a few counts were recorded for this clonotype. The chain carries TRBV6-1 and TRBJ2-3; TRBD1 aligns across 10 bases. From germline, CDR1 is MNHNS and CDR2 SASEGT. Losses at the gene ends were 4 bases for V and 1 base for J; bases not matched to a gene: 11. The CDR3 covers 18 residues. CDR3 bases: TGTGCCAGCAGTGTCCGGGACAGGGGAATTGGTCGCACAGATACGCAGTATTTT. Its protein product is CASSVRDRGIGRTDTQYF.

The gene calls are TRBV5-1 and TRBJ1-5; the D gene is possibly TRBD1 (6 bases). Trimming removed 1 base at V and 5 bases at J, with 13 bases between. The germline V gene has CDR1 SGHRS and CDR2 YFSETQ. The CDR3 has 15 residues. CDR3 in amino acids: CASSLMGAGDQPQHF. CDR3 nucleotide sequence: TGCGCCAGCAGCTTGATGGGGGCAGGGGATCAGCCCCAGCATTTT.

The chain joins TRBV28 to TRBJ2-2, with 7 bases identical to TRBD2. This CDR3 is built from 15 residues. V shed 8 bases and J 1 base; nucleotides not matched to a gene: 7. Germline CDR1 and CDR2: MDHEN and SYDVKM. DNA for the CDR3: TGTGCCAGCGCCTGGTCTAGCGGGAACACCGGGGAGCTGTTTTTT. Translated, it gives CASAWSSGNTGELFF.

The sample holds a few counts of this clonotype. This chain uses TRBV28 with TRBJ1-1; D call uncertain. Germline assignment: CDR1 MDHEN and CDR2 SYDVKM. V was pared by 5 bases and J by 1 base, with 5 bases between. The CDR3 runs 12 residues. The CDR3 sequence: CASSPPNTEAFF. CDR3 nucleotide sequence: TGTGCCAGCAGTCCCCCGAACACTGAAGCTTTCTTT.

The V gene is TRBV2, the J gene TRBJ1-1, with D uncertain. Trimming took off 5 bases at V and 0 bases at J, with 7 bases between the two ends. This CDR3 spans 13 amino acids. The V gene's germline CDR1 is SNHLY and CDR2 FYNNEI. DNA of the CDR3: TGTGCCAGCAGTAAGCGCATGAACACTGAAGCTTTCTTT. Protein product: CASSKRMNTEAFF.

This clonotype was observed at least ten times. The rearrangement uses TRBV20-1 and TRBJ2-5; D is ambiguous. CDR3 length: 14 residues. Germline V gene data show CDR1 as DFQATT and CDR2 as SNEGSKA (reference sequence). V shed 0 bases and J shed 2 bases, with 10 bases lying between them. CDR3 protein: CSARDARVQETQYF. CDR3 coding DNA: TGCAGTGCTAGAGATGCAAGGGTTCAAGAGACCCAGTACTTC.

V is TRBV6-2 or TRBV6-3 and J is TRBJ1-2; D not resolved. Germline CDR1 is MNHEY and CDR2 is SVGEGT. V gave up 0 bases and J gave up 4 bases, with 6 bases separating them. This CDR3 contains 13 residues. CDR3 loop: CASSYSESYGYTF. CDR3 sequence (DNA): TGTGCCAGCAGTTACTCTGAGTCCTATGGCTACACCTTC.

V and J are TRBV7-9 and TRBJ2-1; 10 nucleotides line up with TRBD2. The CDR3 sequence is 18 residues long. CDR1 and CDR2 from the germline V gene are SEHNR and FQNEAQ (reference sequence). With V trimmed by 2 bases and J by 7 bases, 14 bases remained unmatched. CDR3 residues: CASSLNLHSGRYSNEQFF. The CDR3 DNA follows: TGTGCCAGCAGCTTAAACCTCCATAGCGGGAGGTATAGTAATGAGCAGTTCTTC. Complete variable domain (other parts from reference TRBV7-9 and TRBJ2-1): DTGVSQNPRHKITKRGQNVTFRCDPISEHNRLYWYRQTLGQGPEFLTYFQNEAQLEKSRLLSDRFSAERPKGSFSTLEIQRTEQGDSAMYLCASSLNLHSGRYSNEQFFGPGTRLTVL.

This chain joins TRBV6-2 or TRBV6-3 and TRBJ1-5; perhaps TRBD1 as D (5 bases). The V gene's germline CDR1 is MNHEY and CDR2 SVGEGT. This CDR3 has 13 residues. With 7 bases removed from V and 7 bases from J, the gap between germline ends came to 14 bases. In DNA, the CDR3 is TGTGCCAGCAAGGGGCAGTCAAAACAGCCCCAGCATTTT. It codes for CASKGQSKQPQHF.

The chain couples TRBV5-5 to TRBJ2-2, with 9 bases aligning to TRBD2. Unmatched junction bases numbered 18, after V lost 7 bases and J lost 5 bases. Germline V gene sequence: CDR1 SGHKS, CDR2 YYEKEE (reference sequence). The CDR3 runs to 18 residues. CDR3 DNA sequence: TGTGCCAGCGCCCCCCCGGCGGGAGGGTCTTCGCGGACCGGGGAGCTGTTTTTT. It codes for CASAPPAGGSSRTGELFF.

The V call is TRBV5-1, the J call TRBJ2-7; 8 nucleotides agree with TRBD2. CDR3 length: 16 residues. Germline-derived CDR1 and CDR2 are SGHRS and YFSETQ. Trimming at V came to 0 bases and at J to 5 bases, leaving 10 bases not matched to a gene. DNA of the CDR3: TGCGCCAGCAGCTTGGGGAGCGGGAGTATGCCTGACGAGCAGTACTTC. Amino acid sequence: CASSLGSGSMPDEQYF.

V usage is TRBV27 and J usage is TRBJ2-6; maybe TRBD1 (5 bases). Germline loops: CDR1 MNHEY, CDR2 SMNVEV (reference sequence). The V and J ends lost 3 bases and 0 bases respectively, with 15 bases between them. The CDR3 runs 18 residues. The CDR3 reads CASSFRLGQTSGANVLTF. In nucleotides, the CDR3 is TGTGCCAGCAGTTTTCGTCTTGGACAAACCTCTGGGGCCAACGTCCTGACTTTC.